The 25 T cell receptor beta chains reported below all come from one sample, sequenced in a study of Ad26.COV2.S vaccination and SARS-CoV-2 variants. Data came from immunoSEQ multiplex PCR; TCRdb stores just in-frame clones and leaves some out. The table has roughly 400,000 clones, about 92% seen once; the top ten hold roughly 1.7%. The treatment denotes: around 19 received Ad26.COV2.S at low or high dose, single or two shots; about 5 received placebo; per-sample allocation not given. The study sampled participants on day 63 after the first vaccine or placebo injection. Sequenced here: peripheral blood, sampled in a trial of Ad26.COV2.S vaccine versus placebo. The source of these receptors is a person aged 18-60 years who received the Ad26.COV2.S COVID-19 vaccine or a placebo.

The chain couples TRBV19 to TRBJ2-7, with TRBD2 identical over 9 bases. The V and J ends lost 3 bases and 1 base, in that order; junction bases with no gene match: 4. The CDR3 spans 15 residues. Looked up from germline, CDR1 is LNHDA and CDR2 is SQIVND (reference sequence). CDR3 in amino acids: CASSILSGGSYEQYF. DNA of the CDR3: TGTGCCAGTAGTATCCTCAGCGGGGGGTCCTACGAGCAGTACTTC.

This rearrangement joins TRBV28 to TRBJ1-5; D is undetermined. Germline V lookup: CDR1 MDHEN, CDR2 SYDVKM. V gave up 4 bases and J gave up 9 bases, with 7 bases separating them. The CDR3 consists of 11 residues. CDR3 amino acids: CASSWEGPQHF. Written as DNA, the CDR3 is TGTGCCAGCAGTTGGGAAGGGCCCCAGCATTTT.

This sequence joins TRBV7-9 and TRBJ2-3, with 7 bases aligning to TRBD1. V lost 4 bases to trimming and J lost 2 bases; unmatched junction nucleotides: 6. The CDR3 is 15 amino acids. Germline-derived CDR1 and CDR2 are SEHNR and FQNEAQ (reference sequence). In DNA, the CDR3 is TGTGCCAGCAGCTCGACAGGGCCATACACAGATACGCAGTATTTT. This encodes CASSSTGPYTDTQYF.

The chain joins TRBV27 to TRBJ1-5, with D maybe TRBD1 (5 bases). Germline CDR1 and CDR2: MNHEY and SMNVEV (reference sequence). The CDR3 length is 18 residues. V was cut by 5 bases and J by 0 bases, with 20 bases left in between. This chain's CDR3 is CASSRDYRGIFSNQPQHF. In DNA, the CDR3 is TGTGCCAGCAGTCGTGATTACCGGGGGATTTTTAGCAATCAGCCCCAGCATTTT.

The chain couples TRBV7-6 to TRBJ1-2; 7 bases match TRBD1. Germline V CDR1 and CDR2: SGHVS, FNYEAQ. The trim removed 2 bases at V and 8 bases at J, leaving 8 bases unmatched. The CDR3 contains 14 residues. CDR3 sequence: CASSLIEGAWGYTF. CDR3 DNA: TGTGCCAGCAGCTTAATCGAGGGGGCGTGGGGCTACACCTTC.

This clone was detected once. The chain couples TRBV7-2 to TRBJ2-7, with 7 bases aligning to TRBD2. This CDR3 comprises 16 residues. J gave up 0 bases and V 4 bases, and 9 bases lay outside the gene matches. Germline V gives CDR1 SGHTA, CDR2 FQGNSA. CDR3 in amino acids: CASSWGGLIPSYEQYF. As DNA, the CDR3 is TGTGCCAGCAGCTGGGGGGGACTAATCCCCTCCTACGAGCAGTACTTC.

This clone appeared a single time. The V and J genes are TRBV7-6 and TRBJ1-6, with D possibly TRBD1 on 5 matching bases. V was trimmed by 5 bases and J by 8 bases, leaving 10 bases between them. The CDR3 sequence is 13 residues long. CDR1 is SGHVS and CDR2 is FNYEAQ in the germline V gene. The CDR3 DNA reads TGTGCCAGCAGCCCAGGCAGGGATTCACCCCTCCACTTT. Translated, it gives CASSPGRDSPLHF.

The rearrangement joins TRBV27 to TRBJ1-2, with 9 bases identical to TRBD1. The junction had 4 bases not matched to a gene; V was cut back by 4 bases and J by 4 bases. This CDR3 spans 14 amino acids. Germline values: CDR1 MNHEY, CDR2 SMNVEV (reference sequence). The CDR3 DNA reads TGTGCCAGCAGTTCACAGGGGGCTTCCTATGGCTACACCTTC. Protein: CASSSQGASYGYTF.

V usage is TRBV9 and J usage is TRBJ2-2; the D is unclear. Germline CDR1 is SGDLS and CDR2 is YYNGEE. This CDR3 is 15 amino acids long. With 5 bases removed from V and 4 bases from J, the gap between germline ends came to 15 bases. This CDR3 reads CASRSNRSGTGELFF. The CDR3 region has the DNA TGTGCCAGCAGATCCAACCGGTCGGGCACCGGGGAGCTGTTTTTT.

The CDR3 here is CASSLSGAGAKNIQYF. The CDR3, as DNA: TGTGCCAGCAGCTTATCAGGGGCGGGGGCCAAAAACATTCAGTACTTC. The chain links TRBV7-9 to TRBJ2-4; D tentatively reads TRBD1 or TRBD2 (6 bases each). Germline V gene sequence: CDR1 SEHNR, CDR2 FQNEAQ (reference sequence). Trimming removed 2 bases from V and 1 base from J, with 12 bases in between. The CDR3 runs to 16 residues. Full variable domain (missing parts from reference TRBV7-9 and TRBJ2-4): DTGVSQNPRHKITKRGQNVTFRCDPISEHNRLYWYRQTLGQGPEFLTYFQNEAQLEKSRLLSDRFSAERPKGSFSTLEIQRTEQGDSAMYLCASSLSGAGAKNIQYFGAGTRLSVL.

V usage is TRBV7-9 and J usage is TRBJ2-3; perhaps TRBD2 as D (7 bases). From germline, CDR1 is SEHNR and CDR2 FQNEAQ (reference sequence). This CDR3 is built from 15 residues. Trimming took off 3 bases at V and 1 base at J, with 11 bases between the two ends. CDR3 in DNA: TGTGCCAGCAGCTTTTCGGGGGGCCGCACAGATACGCAGTATTTT. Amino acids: CASSFSGGRTDTQYF.

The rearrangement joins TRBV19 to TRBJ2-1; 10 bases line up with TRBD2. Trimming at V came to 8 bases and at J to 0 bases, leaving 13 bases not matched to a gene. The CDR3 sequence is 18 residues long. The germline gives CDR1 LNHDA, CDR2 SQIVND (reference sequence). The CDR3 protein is CASARASGGLSSYNEQFF. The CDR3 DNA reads TGTGCCAGTGCGAGGGCTAGCGGGGGCCTTAGCTCCTACAATGAGCAGTTCTTC.

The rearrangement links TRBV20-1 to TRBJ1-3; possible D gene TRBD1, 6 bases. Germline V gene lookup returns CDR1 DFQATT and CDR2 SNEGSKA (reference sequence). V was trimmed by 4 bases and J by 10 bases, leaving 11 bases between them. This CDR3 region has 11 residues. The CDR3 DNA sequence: TGCAGTGCTAAATCAGGACAGACCATATATTTT. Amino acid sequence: CSAKSGQTIYF.

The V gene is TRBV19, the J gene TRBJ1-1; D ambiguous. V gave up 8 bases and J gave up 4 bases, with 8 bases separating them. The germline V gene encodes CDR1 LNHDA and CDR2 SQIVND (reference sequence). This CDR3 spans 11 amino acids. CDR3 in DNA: TGTGCCAGTCCCGGGCCCACTGAAGCTTTCTTT. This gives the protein CASPGPTEAFF.

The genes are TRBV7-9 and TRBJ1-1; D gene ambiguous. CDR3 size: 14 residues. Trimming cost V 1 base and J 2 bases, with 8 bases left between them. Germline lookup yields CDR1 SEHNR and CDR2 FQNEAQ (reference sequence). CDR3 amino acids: CASSLENLNTEAFF. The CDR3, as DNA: TGTGCCAGCAGCTTAGAGAATTTAAACACTGAAGCTTTCTTT.

CDR3 coding DNA: TGCGCCAGCAGTGATCAGGGGGCGCCGTTGGAGCAGTACTTC. Protein product: CASSDQGAPLEQYF. The chain combines TRBV10-2 with TRBJ2-7, with 8 nucleotides matching TRBD1. Germline V gene sequence: CDR1 WSHSY, CDR2 SAAADI. V was pared by 3 bases and J by 7 bases, with 8 bases of the junction left unmatched. The CDR3 length is 14 residues.

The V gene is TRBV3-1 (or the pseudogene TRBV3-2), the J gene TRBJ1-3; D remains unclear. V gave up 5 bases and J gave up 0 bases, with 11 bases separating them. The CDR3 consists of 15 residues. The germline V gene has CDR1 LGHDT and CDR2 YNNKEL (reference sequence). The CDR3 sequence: CASSTTPFSGNTIYF. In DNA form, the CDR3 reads TGTGCCAGCAGCACCACACCTTTCTCTGGAAACACCATATATTTT.

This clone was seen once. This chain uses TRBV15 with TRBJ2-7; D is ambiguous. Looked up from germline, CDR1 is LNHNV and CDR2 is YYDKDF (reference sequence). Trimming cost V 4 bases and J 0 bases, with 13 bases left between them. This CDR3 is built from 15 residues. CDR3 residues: CATSNGRILSYEQYF. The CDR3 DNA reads TGTGCCACCAGCAACGGACGGATTCTCTCCTACGAGCAGTACTTC.

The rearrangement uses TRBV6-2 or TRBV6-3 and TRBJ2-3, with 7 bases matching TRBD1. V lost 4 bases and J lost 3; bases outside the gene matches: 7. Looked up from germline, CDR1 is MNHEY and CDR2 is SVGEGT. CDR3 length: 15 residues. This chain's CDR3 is CASSFRGQKTDTQYF. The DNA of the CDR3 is TGTGCCAGCAGTTTTAGGGGACAGAAGACAGATACGCAGTATTTT.

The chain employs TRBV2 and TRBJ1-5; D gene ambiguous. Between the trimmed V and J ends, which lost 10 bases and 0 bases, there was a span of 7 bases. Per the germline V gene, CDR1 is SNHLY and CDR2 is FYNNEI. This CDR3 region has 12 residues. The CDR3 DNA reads TGTGCCACTCGGAATAGCAATCAGCCCCAGCATTTT. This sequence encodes CATRNSNQPQHF.

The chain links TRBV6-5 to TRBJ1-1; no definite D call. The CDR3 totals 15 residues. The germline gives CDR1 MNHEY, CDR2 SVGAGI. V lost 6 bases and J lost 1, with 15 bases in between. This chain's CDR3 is CASRPPSAGNTEAFF. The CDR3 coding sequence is TGTGCCAGCAGACCCCCTAGCGCGGGGAACACTGAAGCTTTCTTT.

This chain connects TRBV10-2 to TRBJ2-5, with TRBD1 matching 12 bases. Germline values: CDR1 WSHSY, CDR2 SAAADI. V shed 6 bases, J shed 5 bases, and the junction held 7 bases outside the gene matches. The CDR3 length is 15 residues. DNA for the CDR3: TGCGCCAGCAGGGGACAGGGGGCAGGGGTTGAGACCCAGTACTTC. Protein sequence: CASRGQGAGVETQYF.

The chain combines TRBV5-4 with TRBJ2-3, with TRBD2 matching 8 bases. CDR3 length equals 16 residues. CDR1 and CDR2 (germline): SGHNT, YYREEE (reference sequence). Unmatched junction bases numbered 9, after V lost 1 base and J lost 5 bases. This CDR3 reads CASSLSGSGVKDTQYF. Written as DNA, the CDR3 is TGTGCCAGCAGCTTGTCTGGTAGCGGGGTAAAAGATACGCAGTATTTT. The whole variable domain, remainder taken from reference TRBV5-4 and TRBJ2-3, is ETGVTQSPTHLIKTRGQQVTLRCSSQSGHNTVSWYQQALGQGPQFIFQYYREEENGRGNFPPRFSGLQFPNYSSELNVNALELDDSALYLCASSLSGSGVKDTQYFGPGTRLTVL.

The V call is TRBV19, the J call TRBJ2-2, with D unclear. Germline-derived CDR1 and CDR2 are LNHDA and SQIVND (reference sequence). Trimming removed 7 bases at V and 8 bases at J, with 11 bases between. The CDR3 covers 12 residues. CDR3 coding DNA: TGTGCCAGTAATCCCCGAATTGGGGAGCTGTTTTTT. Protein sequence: CASNPRIGELFF.

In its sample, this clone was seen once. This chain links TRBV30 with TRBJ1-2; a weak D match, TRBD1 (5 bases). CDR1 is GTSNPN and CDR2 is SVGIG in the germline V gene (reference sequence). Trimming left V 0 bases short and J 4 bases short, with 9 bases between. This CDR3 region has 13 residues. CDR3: CAWSVGEGYGYTF. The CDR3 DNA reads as TGTGCCTGGAGTGTGGGGGAGGGCTATGGCTACACCTTC.